The clone carrying this TCR beta chain showed up many times. Its specificity is not known. These data originate in a study of T cells in Graves' hyperthyroidism and ophthalmopathy. In the study overall: Peripheral blood was taken when the disease was first diagnosed, before any treatment began. Overall study results and limits: The model anticipated ophthalmopathy a median about six months pre-onset.

Researchers took RNA transcripts and amplified the TCR beta CDR3 regions from them. During a first-round RT-PCR of the TCR CDR3, the HTBI primer set was used. TCRdb reprocessed the multiplex PCR reads with MiXCR, giving one entry per CDR3 protein. The sample holds about 770,000 distinct CDR3 sequences, around 19% seen once. Orbital computed tomography, thyroid ultrasound, serum thyroxine and TRAb, and clinical symptoms together informed the diagnoses. Fresh peripheral blood, under 11 ml, yielded the PBMCs. The CDR3 length is 15 residues. Deletions cut 6 bases from V and 2 bases from J, with 17 bases between.

This receptor was taken from a woman aged 50 to 65 with Graves' hyperthyroidism that later progressed to Graves' ophthalmopathy. The chain uses TRBV12-3 or TRBV12-4 and TRBJ2-7, with no clear D. The sequencing sample was made of blood. CDR3 sequence reads: CASSHPGKLPYEQYF. Written as DNA, the CDR3 is TGTGCCAGCAGCCACCCTGGTAAATTACCCTACGAGCAGTACTTC.